These 6 T cell receptor beta chains share one sample of origin, sequenced in a study of blood T cell repertoires in COVID-19. TCRdb keeps only in-frame clones here, not all; method: immunoSEQ multiplex PCR. Here the sample spans some 89,000 clones, 75% to 95% being singletons. The sequenced material came from peripheral blood. The source is a man between 60 and 75 years old with acute or convalescent COVID-19.

The rearrangement uses TRBV27 and TRBJ2-7, with D perhaps TRBD1 (6 bases). Germline CDR1 MNHEY, CDR2 SMNVEV (reference sequence). This CDR3 region has 15 residues. V lost 8 bases and J lost 2, with 19 bases in between. The CDR3 nucleotides read TGTGCCAGCGGATCCCTGACAGGATTTGCCTACGAGCAGTACTTC. Translating gives CASGSLTGFAYEQYF.

The V and J genes are TRBV2 and TRBJ1-1, with 9 bases that match TRBD1. The junction had 8 bases not matched to a gene; V was cut back by 6 bases and J by 0 bases. Germline assignment: CDR1 SNHLY and CDR2 FYNNEI. This CDR3 comprises 16 residues. The CDR3 protein is CASRSPGQGLNTEAFF. The CDR3 DNA reads as TGTGCCAGCAGGAGTCCGGGACAGGGACTGAACACTGAAGCTTTCTTT.

This sequence joins TRBV2 and TRBJ1-1; D unclear. V gave up 4 bases and J gave up 6 bases, with 15 bases separating them. The CDR3 is made up of 14 amino acids. Germline values: CDR1 SNHLY, CDR2 FYNNEI. The CDR3 region has the DNA TGTGCCAGCAGTGGGGATGGCCGCGGGGCTGAAGCTTTCTTT. Residues: CASSGDGRGAEAFF.

This chain joins TRBV5-5 and TRBJ2-5; D perhaps matches TRBD1 (6 bases). Per germline, CDR1 SGHKS and CDR2 YYEKEE (reference sequence). This CDR3 spans 14 amino acids. V lost 4 bases and J 5 bases, leaving 15 bases between the germline ends. CDR3 in amino acids: CASSPGTQGETQYF. CDR3 DNA: TGTGCCAGCAGCCCGGGGACCCAGGGGGAGACCCAGTACTTC.

The V call is TRBV7-8, the J call TRBJ1-5, with D unresolved. Germline V lookup: CDR1 SGHVS, CDR2 FQNEAQ. The CDR3 totals 16 residues. Between the trimmed V and J ends, which lost 5 bases and 4 bases, there was a span of 18 bases. The CDR3 DNA reads TGTGCCAGCAGCCCCCTCGCATTGGGAGGGAATCAGCCCCAGCATTTT. Translation gives CASSPLALGGNQPQHF.

The rearrangement links TRBV5-8 to TRBJ1-2; tentatively, D is TRBD1 (5 bases). Germline V gives CDR1 SGHTS, CDR2 YDEGEE. This CDR3 contains 16 residues. Trimming shortened V by 4 bases and J by 0 bases, and 16 bases separated the two germline ends. The CDR3 is CASSTGRRAPNYGYTF. Written as DNA, the CDR3 is TGTGCCAGCAGCACAGGCCGCCGGGCGCCTAACTATGGCTACACCTTC. Filled out from reference TRBV5-8 and TRBJ1-2, the complete variable domain reads EAGVTQSPTHLIKTRGQQATLRCSPISGHTSVYWYQQALGLGLQFLLWYDEGEERNRGNFPPRFSGRQFPNYSSELNVNALELEDSALYLCASSTGRRAPNYGYTFGSGTRLTVV.